One sample yielded the 30 T cell receptor beta chains listed below, sequenced in a study of T cells in women clearing cervical HPV infection. Clones were sequenced by immunoSEQ multiplex PCR, and TCRdb holds only the in-frame ones, with some missing. The sample table sets out 48,000 or so clones. Sequenced: blood buffy coat. The receptors stem from a woman aged 18-70 years with a cervical HPV16 infection that either progressed to CIN3+ or cleared (not recorded which).

CDR3: CASSQSLAESSYNSPLHF. Partial CDR3 DNA: TGTGCCAGCAGTCAAAGTCTGGCAGAGAGCTCCTATAATTCACCC. The chain is built from TRBV7-6 and TRBJ1-6; D is unclear. The read ends 3 residues shy of where the CDR3 ends; the end is completed using the germline J gene. With 6 bases removed from V and 0 bases from J, the gap between germline ends came to 18 bases. CDR3 length: 18 residues. The germline V gene encodes CDR1 SGHVS and CDR2 FNYEAQ. The full variable domain, in which reference TRBV7-6 and TRBJ1-6 provide the parts outside the CDR3, is GAGVSQSPRYKVTKRGQDVALRCDPISGHVSLYWYRQALGQGPEFLTYFNYEAQQDKSGLPNDRFSAERPEGSISTLTIQRTEQRDSAMYRCASSQSLAESSYNSPLHFGNGTRLTVT.

A note on this clone: The read ends 3 residues shy of where the CDR3 ends; the end is completed using the germline J gene. V gene TRBV28 combines with J gene TRBJ2-7; D call uncertain. The CDR3 contains 12 residues. The V and J ends lost 10 bases and 2 bases respectively, with 12 bases between them. CDR1 and CDR2 from the germline V gene are MDHEN and SYDVKM. CDR3 bases read: TGTGCCACCCGTGGGCTTACCTACGAG. It codes for CATRGLTYE. In full, the CDR3 is CATRGLTYEQYF.

Points on this clone: Read sequence stops 3 residues before the CDR3 end, and the germline J gene provides the missing end. The chain links TRBV6-1 to TRBJ1-6; the match to TRBD1 covers 11 bases. Germline V lookup: CDR1 MNHNS, CDR2 SASEGT. CDR3 length: 17 amino acids. Unmatched junction bases numbered 7, after V lost 2 bases and J lost 7 bases. The part of the CDR3 DNA that was read is TGTGCCAGCAGTGAAACTTACAGGACAGGGGGCAATTCACCC. Translated: CASSETYRTGGNSP. The full CDR3 protein is CASSETYRTGGNSPLHF.

With respect to this clone: Coverage ceases 3 residues before the CDR3 finishes, and the germline J gene fills in the end. The V and J genes are TRBV7-8 and TRBJ1-3; perhaps TRBD1 as D (5 bases). The germline CDR1 and CDR2 sequences are SGHVS and FQNEAQ. The length of the CDR3 is 16 residues. Trimming cost V 1 base and J 4 bases, with 14 bases left between them. The CDR3 region is CASSLGDSGSGNTIYF. The covered CDR3 bases are TGTGCCAGCAGCTTAGGGGATTCAGGGAGCGGAAACACC.

A remark on this clone: The read terminates 3 residues before the CDR3 end, so the remaining end is supplied by the germline J gene. The chain recombines TRBV5-5 with TRBJ2-5; 10 nucleotides align to TRBD1. The germline V gene encodes CDR1 SGHKS and CDR2 YYEKEE (reference sequence). This CDR3 is 15 amino acids long. V lost 4 bases and J lost 3; bases outside the gene matches: 6. The CDR3 here is CASSLRDRGEETQYF. The sequenced part of the CDR3 DNA is TGTGCCAGCAGCCTAAGGGACAGGGGTGAAGAGACC.

A note on this clone: The CDR3 is cut off 3 residues early in the read; its end comes from the germline J gene. V usage is TRBV19 and J usage is TRBJ2-1, with 7 bases identical to TRBD2. Germline values: CDR1 LNHDA, CDR2 SQIVND (reference sequence). The length of the CDR3 is 14 residues. The V gene end was trimmed by 6 bases and the J gene end by 9 bases; junction bases not matched to a gene: 11. The covered CDR3 bases are TGTGCCAGTAGCGGGGGGATCGCCAGACTTGAG. Its translation is CASSGGIARLE. The complete CDR3 reads CASSGGIARLEQFF.

On this clone: The CDR3 goes on 3 residues after the read ends, and that part is filled in from the germline J gene. The chain links TRBV30 to TRBJ2-2; D is uncertain. Germline V lookup: CDR1 GTSNPN, CDR2 SVGIG (reference sequence). V was trimmed by 0 bases and J by 6 bases, leaving 5 bases between them. The CDR3 consists of 12 residues. The DNA read from the CDR3 is TGTGCCTGGAGTGTTTCGTCCGGGGAG. Protein sequence: CAWSVSSGE. The complete CDR3 protein is CAWSVSSGELFF.

A word on this clone: The read finishes 3 residues shy of the CDR3 end, and the germline J gene is used to complete it. V and J are TRBV20-1 and TRBJ2-1, with a possible D match to TRBD2 (5 bases). Germline V gene lookup returns CDR1 DFQATT and CDR2 SNEGSKA (reference sequence). The V end lost 0 bases, the J end lost 9 bases, and 18 bases lay between the germline ends. This CDR3 contains 15 residues. The CDR3 DNA, read in part, is TGCAGTGCTAGAGAGGACTCCCCGAGCTCCGCTGAG. It encodes CSAREDSPSSAE. In full, the CDR3 is CSAREDSPSSAEQFF.

Comment on this clone: The DNA ends 3 residues before the CDR3 does, and the rest of the CDR3 is filled in from the germline J gene. The chain uses TRBV5-1 and TRBJ1-1, with D hard to call. The germline V and J ends were trimmed by 5 bases and 3 bases, with 8 bases remaining between them. CDR1 is SGHRS, CDR2 YFSETQ, per germline. There are 12 residues in the CDR3. Partial CDR3 DNA: TGCGCCAGCAGTTTTAGGGACACTGAA. Translating it yields CASSFRDTE. The CDR3 as a whole reads CASSFRDTEAFF.

On this clone: Read coverage stops 3 residues before the CDR3 terminus; the germline J gene supplies the remainder. The chain uses TRBV7-3 and TRBJ2-3, with 11 bases lining up with TRBD2. The germline V gene encodes CDR1 SGHTA and CDR2 FQGTGA. Trimming removed 1 base from V and 3 bases from J; junction bases left unmatched: 3. The CDR3 runs 16 residues. The CDR3 loop reads CASSLMGLAVTDTQYF. The sequenced part of the CDR3 DNA is TGTGCCAGCAGCTTAATGGGACTAGCGGTTACAGATACG.

In the case of this clone: Sequencing ends 3 residues short of the CDR3 end; the germline J gene provides the rest. The chain joins TRBV7-2 to TRBJ1-2, with a weak D call TRBD1 (5 bases). V was clipped by 0 bases and J by 3 bases, with 8 bases between them. The CDR3 totals 14 residues. Germline lookup yields CDR1 SGHTA and CDR2 FQGNSA. The CDR3 spells CASSLAGGDYGYTF. CDR3 DNA, as far as it was read: TGTGCCAGCAGCTTAGCGGGGGGGGACTATGGC.

With regard to this clone: The missing CDR3 end, 3 residues past where the read stops, is filled in from the germline J gene. This chain joins TRBV18 and TRBJ2-7; TRBD1 matches at 10 bases. Germline loops: CDR1 KGHSH, CDR2 LQKENI. CDR3 length: 14 amino acids. J lost 5 bases, V lost 4 bases, and 5 bases had no gene match. Partial CDR3 DNA: TGTGCCAGCTCACTTAGACAGGGGGCGGACGAG. Amino acid sequence: CASSLRQGADE. The full CDR3 reads CASSLRQGADEQYF.

With regard to this clone: Sequencing ends 3 residues short of the CDR3 end; the germline J gene provides the rest. The rearrangement uses TRBV19 and TRBJ2-2; possibly TRBD1 for D (5 bases). Germline assignment: CDR1 LNHDA and CDR2 SQIVND (reference sequence). The CDR3 spans 14 residues. V lost 5 bases to trimming and J lost 7 bases, with 14 bases between them. CDR3 in amino acids: CASSFGLTGGELFF. The CDR3 DNA, read in part, is TGTGCCAGTAGTTTCGGCTTAACAGGCGGGGAG.

This clone is labeled medium-sized based on frequency. CDR3 sequence: CSAIQDKETQYF. The CDR3 DNA, read in part, is TGCAGTGCAATCCAGGATAAAGAGACC. The rearrangement joins TRBV20-1 to TRBJ2-5; no definite D call. The read ends 3 residues early relative to the CDR3; the germline J gene fills the gap. Germline CDR1 reads DFQATT; CDR2 reads SNEGSKA (reference sequence). The CDR3 loop spans 12 amino acids. The germline V and J ends were trimmed by 6 bases and 3 bases, with 11 bases remaining between them.

Concerning this clone itself: The read stops 3 residues short of the end of the CDR3; the missing end is completed from the germline J gene. The chain uses TRBV2 and TRBJ2-3, with TRBD2 identical over 8 bases. V dropped 8 bases and J dropped 2; count of bases not matched to a gene: 6. CDR1 and CDR2 (germline): SNHLY, FYNNEI. The CDR3 is 14 residues long. CDR3 bases read: TGTGCCAGCCGGACTAGCCTTAACACAGATACG. Its protein product is CASRTSLNTDT. The whole CDR3 protein is CASRTSLNTDTQYF.

A note on this clone: The read terminates 3 residues ahead of where the CDR3 ends, so the germline J gene completes it. This chain uses TRBV2 with TRBJ2-3; 7 nucleotides line up with TRBD1. Germline V gene sequence: CDR1 SNHLY, CDR2 FYNNEI. The CDR3 runs to 15 residues. V dropped 5 bases and J dropped 8; count of bases not matched to a gene: 13. The covered CDR3 bases are TGTGCCAGCAGTCTCCGGGACAGTCTGTTTGGTACG. It encodes CASSLRDSLFGT. The whole CDR3 sequence reads CASSLRDSLFGTQYF.

About this clone: The CDR3 end is not reached by the read, which stops 3 residues before it; the germline J gene fills it in. The gene calls are TRBV19 and TRBJ2-1; 13 nucleotides match TRBD2. The CDR3 runs 16 residues. With V trimmed by 5 bases and J by 4 bases, 5 bases remained unmatched. Germline V gene data show CDR1 as LNHDA and CDR2 as SQIVND (reference sequence). The DNA read from the CDR3 is TGTGCCAGTAGTCCTACGGGACTAGCGGGATACAATGAG. This sequence encodes CASSPTGLAGYNE. The full CDR3 is CASSPTGLAGYNEQFF. The whole variable domain, filled in from reference TRBV19 and TRBJ2-1, reads DGGITQSPKYLFRKEGQNVTLSCEQNLNHDAMYWYRQDPGQGLRLIYYSQIVNDFQKGDIAEGYSVSREKKESFPLTVTSAQKNPTAFYLCASSPTGLAGYNEQFFGPGTRLTVL.

Regarding this clone: With the read ending 3 residues before the CDR3 end, the germline J gene is used to fill in that end. The chain couples TRBV5-1 to TRBJ2-3; possible D gene TRBD1, 5 bases. This CDR3 region has 13 residues. Trimming cost V 2 bases and J 3 bases, with 7 bases left between them. The germline gives CDR1 SGHRS, CDR2 YFSETQ. CDR3 sequence: CASSFQGTDTQYF. The sequenced CDR3 bases are TGCGCCAGCAGCTTCCAGGGAACAGATACG.

Points on this clone: From the germline J gene comes the end of the CDR3, since the read stops 3 residues before it. The chain carries TRBV6-2 or TRBV6-3 and TRBJ2-7; 8 nucleotides align to TRBD2. Trimming at V came to 3 bases and at J to 0 bases, leaving 10 bases not matched to a gene. Germline V gene sequence: CDR1 MNHEY, CDR2 SVGEGT. This CDR3 is 17 amino acids long. CDR3 residues: CASSYPLGAGASYEQYF. The CDR3 bases that were read are TGTGCCAGCAGTTATCCGTTGGGAGCGGGGGCCTCCTACGAG.

Regarding this clone: The CDR3 end falls 3 residues outside the read, so it is completed with the germline J gene. The V gene is TRBV28, the J gene TRBJ2-1; D not resolved. There are 13 residues in the CDR3. Trimming pared 2 bases from V and 5 bases from J, leaving 7 bases between. Germline assignment: CDR1 MDHEN and CDR2 SYDVKM. The part of the CDR3 DNA that was read is TGTGCCAGCAGTTTACTAGACCACAATGAG. The encoded protein is CASSLLDHNE. The whole CDR3 region reads CASSLLDHNEQFF. Supplemented by reference TRBV28 and TRBJ2-1, the full variable domain reads DVKVTQSSRYLVKRTGEKVFLECVQDMDHENMFWYRQDPGLGLRLIYFSYDVKMKEKGDIPEGYSVSREKKERFSLILESASTNQTSMYLCASSLLDHNEQFFGPGTRLTVL.

Partial CDR3 DNA: TGCGCCAGCGAACTTCGCCCCACAGGTCCTATAGCGGCGGGCTACAATGAG. This codes for CASELRPTGPIAAGYNE. In full, the CDR3 reads CASELRPTGPIAAGYNEQFF. This chain links TRBV5-1 with TRBJ2-1, with a tentative D call TRBD2 (6 bases). The CDR3 end is not reached by the read, which stops 3 residues before it; the germline J gene fills it in. Germline CDR1 SGHRS, CDR2 YFSETQ. The CDR3 contains 20 residues. The V and J ends lost 7 bases and 3 bases respectively, with 32 bases between them.

CDR3 amino acids: CASSIGLAVTDTQYF. The sequenced part of the CDR3 DNA is TGTGCCAGCAGCATCGGACTAGCGGTCACAGATACG. The gene calls are TRBV7-7 and TRBJ2-3; 10 bases agree with TRBD2. The read ends 3 residues before the CDR3 terminus; that terminus is restored from the germline J gene. The CDR3 is 15 amino acids. Germline V gene data show CDR1 as SSHAT and CDR2 as FNYEAQ (reference sequence). V dropped 5 bases and J dropped 2; count of bases not matched to a gene: 4.

In the case of this clone: The sequenced fragment ends 3 residues before the CDR3 boundary, so the rest is inferred from the germline J gene. V usage is TRBV11-2 and J usage is TRBJ2-3; D is unresolved. Germline V gene data show CDR1 as SGHAT and CDR2 as FQNNGV. With 1 base removed from V and 3 bases from J, the gap between germline ends came to 5 bases. The CDR3 consists of 13 residues. CDR3 region: CASSLGRTDTQYF. The covered CDR3 bases are TGTGCCAGCAGCTTAGGGCGGACAGATACG.

A remark on this clone: Read coverage stops 3 residues before the CDR3 terminus; the germline J gene supplies the remainder. The rearrangement links TRBV12-5 to TRBJ1-1; a possible D gene is TRBD1 (5 bases). The germline gives CDR1 LGHNT, CDR2 FRNRAP. Trimming shortened V by 5 bases and J by 7 bases, and 14 bases separated the two germline ends. The CDR3 totals 13 residues. CDR3 DNA (partial): TGTGCTAGTGGTCTCACGGGGGGAATTGAA. It codes for CASGLTGGIE. The complete CDR3 protein is CASGLTGGIEAFF.

Comment on this clone: The read falls 3 residues short of the CDR3 end, and the missing part is taken from the germline J gene. This chain uses TRBV5-4 with TRBJ1-2; D remains unclear. Germline assignment: CDR1 SGHNT and CDR2 YYREEE (reference sequence). The CDR3 is 12 residues long. The V gene lost 0 bases and the J gene lost 4 bases, with 4 bases spanning the gap. CDR3 loop: CASSLASYGYTF. The CDR3 DNA, read in part, is TGTGCCAGCAGCTTGGCCAGCTATGGC. The full variable domain, in which reference TRBV5-4 and TRBJ1-2 provide the parts outside the CDR3, is ETGVTQSPTHLIKTRGQQVTLRCSSQSGHNTVSWYQQALGQGPQFIFQYYREEENGRGNFPPRFSGLQFPNYSSELNVNALELDDSALYLCASSLASYGYTFGSGTRLTVV.

Points on this clone: The read ends 3 residues shy of where the CDR3 ends; the end is completed using the germline J gene. This chain uses TRBV18 with TRBJ1-1; D not resolved. Germline CDR1 KGHSH, CDR2 LQKENI. The CDR3 totals 15 residues. The V end was cut by 4 bases, the J end by 3 bases, with 15 bases between. Here the CDR3 reads CASSRARVGDTEAFF. The sequenced part of the CDR3 DNA is TGTGCCAGCTCACGGGCGCGAGTGGGTGACACTGAA. Full variable domain (outside the CDR3, taken from reference TRBV18 and TRBJ1-1): NAGVMQNPRHLVRRRGQEARLRCSPMKGHSHVYWYRQLPEEGLKFMVYLQKENIIDESGMPKERFSAEFPKEGPSILRIQQVVRGDSAAYFCASSRARVGDTEAFFGQGTRLTVV.

About this clone: Coverage ceases 3 residues before the CDR3 finishes, and the germline J gene fills in the end. The chain links TRBV29-1 to TRBJ1-5; no firm D call. CDR3 length: 12 residues. CDR1 and CDR2 from the germline V gene are SQVTM and ANQGSEA. The V and J ends lost 3 bases and 4 bases respectively, with 7 bases between them. CDR3 protein: CSVEADNQPQHF. Incomplete CDR3 DNA: TGCAGCGTTGAGGCAGATAATCAGCCC.

To note about this clone: The read ends 3 residues early relative to the CDR3; the germline J gene fills the gap. The V call is TRBV7-9, the J call TRBJ1-5; TRBD1 is a possible D gene (5 bases). The germline gives CDR1 SEHNR, CDR2 FQNEAQ (reference sequence). Trimming removed 5 bases at V and 6 bases at J, with 14 bases between. The CDR3 sequence is 14 residues long. The CDR3 loop is CASSLGGYGQPQHF. The covered CDR3 bases are TGTGCCAGCAGCCTGGGGGGGTACGGTCAGCCC.

CDR3 sequence: CASRKTSGSNNEQFF. Incomplete CDR3 DNA: TGTGCCAGCAGAAAGACTAGCGGGAGCAACAATGAG. V usage is TRBV28 and J usage is TRBJ2-1; the match to TRBD2 covers 12 bases. The CDR3 goes on 3 residues after the read ends, and that part is filled in from the germline J gene. This CDR3 spans 15 amino acids. V was clipped by 6 bases and J by 5 bases; unmatched bases: 5. Germline loops: CDR1 MDHEN, CDR2 SYDVKM.

On this clone: The read falls 3 residues short of the CDR3 end, and the missing part is taken from the germline J gene. The V gene is TRBV7-3, the J gene TRBJ2-1, with 8 bases matching TRBD2. The CDR3 sequence is 13 residues long. The V segment lost 5 bases and the J segment 9 bases; nucleotides outside the gene matches: 6. The germline V gene encodes CDR1 SGHTA and CDR2 FQGTGA. The covered CDR3 bases are TGTGCCAGCAGCCCCGGGGGGGCGGGTGAG. Amino acids: CASSPGGAGE. The whole CDR3 is CASSPGGAGEQFF.